This TCR beta chain was captured in a study of blood T cell repertoires in COVID-19. About the study: From the United States, Italy and Spain came samples of acute and convalescent COVID-19. From T cells, B-cell-depleted T cells, or PBMCs came the material, which was cDNA or gDNA.

Original methodology: For nucleated cells, counts were estimated from reference gene primer amplification. The data were produced by immunoSEQ multiplex PCR, yet TCRdb's version contains in-frame clones alone and is incomplete. Clonal size and the V and J genes are those of that table, whereas D and trimming came from the DNA. Found here are 42,000 or so clones, roughly 92% of them singletons; the top ten hold about a tenth. The CDR3 has 15 residues. Trimming took off 5 bases at V and 0 bases at J, with 14 bases between the two ends. Germline V gene sequence: CDR1 LNHDA, CDR2 SQIVND (reference sequence).

The V call is TRBV19, the J call TRBJ2-7; perhaps TRBD1 as D (6 bases). The TCR sequence derives from a man in his fifties with active COVID-19. Sequenced: peripheral blood. This CDR3 reads CASSDRQMNSYEQYF. The CDR3 coding sequence is TGTGCCAGTAGTGACAGGCAAATGAACTCCTACGAGCAGTACTTC.